The 25 T cell receptor beta chains below all came from one sample that was sequenced in a study of blood T cell repertoires in COVID-19. Here immunoSEQ multiplex PCR was the method, and the copy in TCRdb shows in-frame clones only, minus some. The table includes about 110,000 clones, about three quarters detected once. Sequenced input: peripheral blood. The receptors come from a woman between 40 and 55 years old with acute or convalescent COVID-19.

This chain connects TRBV2 to TRBJ2-3, with 7 positions matching TRBD1. Germline CDR1 SNHLY, CDR2 FYNNEI. This CDR3 comprises 13 residues. The V segment lost 4 bases and the J segment 9 bases; nucleotides outside the gene matches: 7. CDR3 loop: CASSGGQQGTQYF. CDR3 bases: TGTGCCAGCAGTGGCGGACAACAGGGGACGCAGTATTTT.

The chain is built from TRBV6-5 and TRBJ1-1; a possible D gene is TRBD1 (6 bases). V lost 8 bases, J lost 0 bases, and 16 bases lay in between. Germline V gene sequence: CDR1 MNHEY, CDR2 SVGAGI. The CDR3 consists of 15 residues. For the CDR3, the DNA is TGTGCCAGCGGTTTACAGGGTATCATGAACACTGAAGCTTTCTTT. Its translation: CASGLQGIMNTEAFF.

The rearrangement links TRBV19 to TRBJ1-1, with D possibly being TRBD1 (5 bases). The CDR3 spans 15 residues. The ends were cut back, 7 bases at V and 0 bases at J, with 15 bases in the middle. Looked up from germline, CDR1 is LNHDA and CDR2 is SQIVND (reference sequence). The CDR3 DNA follows: TGTGCCAGTACCAGGCTTGACAGAATGAACACTGAAGCTTTCTTT. Its protein is CASTRLDRMNTEAFF.

The genes are TRBV7-2 and TRBJ2-4; D perhaps matches TRBD1 (5 bases). This CDR3 spans 13 amino acids. Germline V lookup: CDR1 SGHTA, CDR2 FQGNSA. V was clipped by 2 bases and J by 9 bases, with 11 bases between them. The CDR3: CASSLRQGPIQYF. As DNA, the CDR3 is TGTGCCAGCAGCTTAAGGCAGGGTCCCATTCAGTACTTC.

This clone was observed a single time. This sequence joins TRBV11-3 and TRBJ2-1; D possibly corresponds to TRBD2 (6 bases). CDR1 is SGHNT and CDR2 is YENEEA in the germline V gene. CDR3 size: 14 residues. Trimming took off 1 base at V and 3 bases at J, with 7 bases between the two ends. The CDR3 here is CASSLGGDYNEQFF. As DNA, the CDR3 is TGTGCCAGCAGCTTAGGGGGGGACTACAATGAGCAGTTCTTC.

V and J are TRBV5-1 and TRBJ2-3; 15 nucleotides match TRBD2. V lost 5 bases, J lost 3 bases, and 4 bases stayed unmatched. Germline loops: CDR1 SGHRS, CDR2 YFSETQ. CDR3 size: 16 residues. The CDR3 here is CASRGLAGGGTDTQYF. The CDR3 nucleotides are TGCGCCAGCAGGGGACTAGCGGGGGGAGGTACAGATACGCAGTATTTT.

A few counts support this clone. The chain couples TRBV6-2 or TRBV6-3 to TRBJ1-1; D is unresolved. V was trimmed by 5 bases and J by 7 bases, leaving 8 bases between them. The CDR3 is 11 residues long. Germline loops: CDR1 MNHEY, CDR2 SVGEGT. The CDR3 spells CASSERLEAFF. Here the CDR3 DNA reads TGTGCCAGCAGTGAGAGGCTTGAAGCTTTCTTT.

This clone was observed a single time. CDR3 DNA: TGTGCCAGCTTCCCTGTGGGGGCGAACACTGAAGCTTTCTTT. Translated: CASFPVGANTEAFF. The V call is TRBV6-5, the J call TRBJ1-1, with D maybe TRBD1 (6 bases). Trimming removed 8 bases at V and 1 base at J, with 14 bases between. This CDR3 has 14 residues. Looked up from germline, CDR1 is MNHEY and CDR2 is SVGAGI.

V usage is TRBV6-4 and J usage is TRBJ2-2; TRBD1 matches at 9 bases. Germline V gene lookup returns CDR1 MRHNA and CDR2 SNTAGT. The length of the CDR3 is 14 residues. The junction had 5 bases not matched to a gene; V was cut back by 6 bases and J by 6 bases. The DNA for the CDR3 is TGTGCCAGCAGGAGACAGGGGGAGGCCGGGGAGCTGTTTTTT. Its translation: CASRRQGEAGELFF.

The V call is TRBV7-9, the J call TRBJ2-1; D is possibly TRBD2 (6 bases). The V end lost 7 bases, the J end lost 0 bases, and 16 bases lay between the germline ends. Germline CDR1 reads SEHNR; CDR2 reads FQNEAQ (reference sequence). CDR3 length: 16 residues. This chain's CDR3 is CASISTGLSSYNEQFF. CDR3 DNA sequence: TGTGCCAGCATTTCCACGGGACTCAGCTCCTACAATGAGCAGTTCTTC.

The V and J genes are TRBV5-1 and TRBJ2-3; possibly TRBD2 for D (6 bases). Germline loops: CDR1 SGHRS, CDR2 YFSETQ. Deletions cut 2 bases from V and 0 bases from J, with 16 bases between. The CDR3 contains 17 residues. CDR3 region: CASSFPGSPQSTDTQYF. The DNA for the CDR3 is TGCGCCAGCAGCTTCCCCGGGAGCCCCCAAAGCACAGATACGCAGTATTTT.

J is TRBJ1-1 and V is TRBV6-5; no definite D call. Trimming removed 5 bases from V and 1 base from J, with 14 bases in between. The length of the CDR3 is 15 residues. Germline CDR1 MNHEY, CDR2 SVGAGI. The CDR3 here is CASSKLPETNTEAFF. The CDR3 DNA follows: TGTGCCAGCAGTAAACTCCCGGAGACGAACACTGAAGCTTTCTTT.

This chain uses TRBV6-5 with TRBJ2-1, with D possibly TRBD1 on 7 matching bases. The CDR3 has 16 amino acids. The V and J ends lost 0 bases and 7 bases respectively, with 16 bases between them. From germline, CDR1 is MNHEY and CDR2 SVGAGI. CDR3 loop: CASSYSNDRAGNEQFF. The DNA for the CDR3 is TGTGCCAGCAGTTACTCCAACGACAGGGCGGGGAATGAGCAGTTCTTC.

V usage is TRBV4-3 and J usage is TRBJ2-7; 7 nucleotides agree with TRBD2. Trimming at V came to 1 base and at J to 0 bases, leaving 3 bases not matched to a gene. This CDR3 is built from 15 residues. Germline-derived CDR1 and CDR2 are LGHNA and YSLEER. The CDR3 bases are TGCGCCAGCAGCCAAGTAAGCGGGGACTCCTACGAGCAGTACTTC. The encoded protein is CASSQVSGDSYEQYF.

J is TRBJ1-1 and V is TRBV12-3 or TRBV12-4; D is possibly TRBD1 (5 bases). The CDR3 spans 13 residues. V lost 2 bases to trimming and J lost 3 bases, with 7 bases between them. The CDR3 protein is CASSLTGDTEAFF. DNA for the CDR3: TGTGCCAGCAGTTTAACGGGGGACACTGAAGCTTTCTTT.

Concerning this clone itself: The junction departs from the called germline gene at one end, perhaps through a read error. The sample has other DNA sequences that encode this CDR3 too. The chain has TRBV7-2 and TRBJ2-3; 8 bases line up with TRBD1. The CDR3 has 14 residues. Per germline, CDR1 SGHTA and CDR2 FQGNSA. The CDR3 DNA reads TGCGCCAGCAGCTTGGGACAGGGCACAGATACGCAGTATTTT. Its protein is CASSLGQGTDTQYF. Combining the CDR3 with reference TRBV7-2 and TRBJ2-3 gives the whole variable domain GAGVSQSPSNKVTEKGKDVELRCDPISGHTALYWYRQSLGQGLEFLIYFQGNSAPDKSGLPSDRFSAERTGGSVSTLTIQRTQQEDSAVYLCASSLGQGTDTQYFGPGTRLTVL.

This chain connects TRBV5-1 to TRBJ1-1; 10 bases line up with TRBD1. Germline V gene data show CDR1 as SGHRS and CDR2 as YFSETQ. V lost 4 bases to trimming and J lost 4 bases; unmatched junction nucleotides: 1. The CDR3 length is 13 residues. The CDR3 DNA is TGCGCCAGCAGCGGGACAGGGGTCACTGAAGCTTTCTTT. This translates into CASSGTGVTEAFF.

The chain joins TRBV29-1 to TRBJ1-2, with 7 bases matching TRBD1. V shed 6 bases and J 1 base; nucleotides not matched to a gene: 5. In germline, CDR1 is SQVTM, CDR2 ANQGSEA. This CDR3 has 13 amino acids. The CDR3 loop is CSVRTGGNYGYTF. The CDR3 coding sequence is TGCAGCGTGAGGACAGGTGGTAACTATGGCTACACCTTC.

Written as DNA, the CDR3 is TGTGCCAGCAGCAAAGCCCCGGTATACGGCCCAAGAGGAGACGAGCAGTACTTC. Translating gives CASSKAPVYGPRGDEQYF. The chain couples TRBV21-1 to TRBJ2-7; the table names TRBD2, a call not compared with the DNA. TRBV21-1 is a listed pseudogene. The CDR3 totals 18 residues.

CDR3 amino acids: CSAKGQGWEQFF. The CDR3 DNA is TGCAGCGCCAAGGGACAGGGTTGGGAGCAGTTCTTC. The chain combines TRBV29-1 with TRBJ2-1, with 9 bases matching TRBD1. V lost 7 bases and J lost 10; bases outside the gene matches: 8. Germline lookup yields CDR1 SQVTM and CDR2 ANQGSEA. The CDR3 is 12 amino acids.

The rearrangement joins TRBV6-5 to TRBJ1-1; maybe TRBD1 (5 bases). Per germline, CDR1 MNHEY and CDR2 SVGAGI. The CDR3 extends over 15 amino acids. V was pared by 2 bases and J by 5 bases, with 15 bases between. The CDR3 reads CASSYDGEGSTEAFF. The CDR3 DNA is TGTGCCAGCAGTTACGACGGGGAGGGGAGTACTGAAGCTTTCTTT.

This chain connects TRBV10-3 to TRBJ1-2, with D tentatively TRBD1 (6 bases). This CDR3 has 14 amino acids. Germline V gene sequence: CDR1 ENHRY, CDR2 SYGVKD. Trimming stripped 4 bases from V and 6 bases from J, with 15 bases between. CDR3 nucleotide sequence: TGTGCCATCAGTGGAGGGGGGGCCTATGATGGCTACACCTTC. This sequence encodes CAISGGGAYDGYTF.

This chain connects TRBV18 to TRBJ1-3; D gene unclear. CDR1 is KGHSH, CDR2 LQKENI, per germline. The V and J ends lost 3 bases and 4 bases respectively, with 10 bases between them. The CDR3 runs to 14 residues. The CDR3 DNA reads as TGTGCCAGCTCACCTATGTCTCCCGGAAACACCATATATTTT. Translation gives CASSPMSPGNTIYF. Based on the CDR3 plus reference TRBV18 and TRBJ1-3, the full variable domain is NAGVMQNPRHLVRRRGQEARLRCSPMKGHSHVYWYRQLPEEGLKFMVYLQKENIIDESGMPKERFSAEFPKEGPSILRIQQVVRGDSAAYFCASSPMSPGNTIYFGEGSWLTVV.

This clone has just a few counts. The chain employs TRBV3-1 (or the pseudogene TRBV3-2) and TRBJ1-1; TRBD1 aligns across 7 bases. The germline V gene encodes CDR1 LGHDT and CDR2 YNNKEL (reference sequence). The V gene end was trimmed by 5 bases and the J gene end by 3 bases; junction bases not matched to a gene: 9. The CDR3 runs 15 residues. CDR3 DNA sequence: TGTGCCAGCAGCTTACAGGGGAGGCTGGACACTGAAGCTTTCTTT. Protein sequence: CASSLQGRLDTEAFF.

The gene calls are TRBV9 and TRBJ2-3; TRBD2 aligns across 11 bases. J gave up 2 bases and V 6 bases, and 5 bases lay outside the gene matches. Per the germline V gene, CDR1 is SGDLS and CDR2 is YYNGEE. This CDR3 is 15 amino acids long. CDR3 sequence: CASTMTSGATDTQYF. The CDR3 nucleotides are TGTGCCAGCACCATGACTAGCGGGGCCACAGATACGCAGTATTTT.